This T cell receptor beta chain was identified in a study of OX40 agonist ivuxolimab in advanced cancers. Clones were sequenced by immunoSEQ multiplex PCR, and TCRdb holds only the in-frame ones, with some missing. The table has over 60,000 clones, about four fifths seen once. Germline CDR1 is SGHNT and CDR2 is YENEEA. The CDR3 is 15 residues long. Deletions cut 5 bases from V and 5 bases from J, with 15 bases between. This chain uses TRBV11-3 with TRBJ1-4, with D maybe TRBD1 (6 bases). This TCR came from an adult with an advanced solid tumor such as melanoma, head and neck, liver or kidney cancer. The material was CD4+ or CD8+ T cells sorted from blood, obtained in a trial of the OX40 agonist ivuxolimab. The CDR3 here is CASSPTQGANEKLFF. DNA for the CDR3: TGTGCCAGCAGCCCGACACAGGGAGCGAATGAAAAACTGTTTTTT.